Listed below are T cell receptor beta chains from one sample, sequenced in a study of blood T cell repertoires in COVID-19. Clones were read by immunoSEQ multiplex PCR, and TCRdb kept only the in-frame ones, dropping some. The data contain 130,000 to 150,000 clones, approximately 79% of them singletons. The material sequenced was peripheral blood. The receptors come from a man aged 60 to 69 with acute or convalescent COVID-19. CDR3s include the opening cysteine and the closing phenylalanine or tryptophan. The D gene is left open where the match is weak. Some rows have no size entry. The others give once, few or many, or a class for an expanded clone.

clone_size	v_call	d_call	j_call	cdr3_nt	cdr3_aa
.	TRBV9	.	TRBJ2-7	TGTGCCAGCAGCGTAGAGGCTAGCTCCTCCTACGAGCAGTACTTC	CASSVEASSSYEQYF
.	TRBV27	TRBD1	TRBJ1-4	TGTGCCAGCCGCTCCCGAGCCCCGGGACAGGGAGGCGATGAAAAACTGTTTTTT	CASRSRAPGQGGDEKLFF
.	TRBV5-1	TRBD2	TRBJ2-5	TGCGCCAGCAGCTGGGGACTAGCGGGACAAGAGACCCAGTACTTC	CASSWGLAGQETQYF
.	TRBV6-1	.	TRBJ2-1	TGTGCCAGCAGTGAGCTAGCTCAATCTGAGCAGTTCTTC	CASSELAQSEQFF
few	TRBV4-1	.	TRBJ2-5	TGCGCCAGCAGCCCCTTTGGGGCCCTCAGGGGAGGGGAGACCCAGTACTTC	CASSPFGALRGGETQYF
few	TRBV6-5	.	TRBJ1-2	TGTGCCAGCAGTTCCCAGTCTCGTGGCTACACCTTC	CASSSQSRGYTF
few	TRBV5-1	.	TRBJ2-5	TGCGCCAGCAGTCTCGGAGCAGGGCAGCCCCAAGAGACCCAGTACTTC	CASSLGAGQPQETQYF
.	TRBV19	TRBD2	TRBJ2-7	TGTGCCAGTACTCCGACTAGCGCTGACGAGCAGTACTTC	CASTPTSADEQYF
.	TRBV14	TRBD2	TRBJ2-1	TGTGCCAGCAGCCCCCTTAGCGGGAGATCCTACAATGAGCAGTTCTTC	CASSPLSGRSYNEQFF
.	TRBV9	TRBD2	TRBJ2-1	TGTGCCAGCAACAGAGGACTAGCGGGAGATGAGCAGTTCTTC	CASNRGLAGDEQFF
once	TRBV28	.	TRBJ1-5	TGTGCCAGCAGGGACAGCAATAGCAATCAGCCCCAGCATTTT	CASRDSNSNQPQHF
.	TRBV19	TRBD2	TRBJ2-5	TGTGCCAGTCGCAGACGGGAGGGCCAGGAGACCCAGTACTTC	CASRRREGQETQYF
.	TRBV19	.	TRBJ1-6	TGTGCCAGCCAGACAGGCCGCTCCTATAATTCACCCCTCCACTTT	CASQTGRSYNSPLHF